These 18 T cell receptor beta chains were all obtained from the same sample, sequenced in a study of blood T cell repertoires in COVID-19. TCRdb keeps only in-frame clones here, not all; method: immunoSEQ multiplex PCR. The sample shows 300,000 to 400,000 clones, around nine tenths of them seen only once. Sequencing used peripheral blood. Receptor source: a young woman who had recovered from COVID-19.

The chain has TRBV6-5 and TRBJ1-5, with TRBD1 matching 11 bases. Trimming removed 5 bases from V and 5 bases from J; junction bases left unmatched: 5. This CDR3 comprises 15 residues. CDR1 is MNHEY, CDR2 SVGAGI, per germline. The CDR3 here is CASSRGQGDYQPQHF. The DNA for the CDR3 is TGTGCCAGCAGTAGGGGACAGGGGGATTATCAGCCCCAGCATTTT.

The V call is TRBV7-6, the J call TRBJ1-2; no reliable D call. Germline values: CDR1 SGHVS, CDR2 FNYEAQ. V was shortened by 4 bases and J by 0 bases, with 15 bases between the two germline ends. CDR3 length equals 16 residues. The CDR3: CASSSARGRTNYGYTF. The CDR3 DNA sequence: TGTGCCAGCAGCTCTGCTCGGGGAAGAACTAACTATGGCTACACCTTC.

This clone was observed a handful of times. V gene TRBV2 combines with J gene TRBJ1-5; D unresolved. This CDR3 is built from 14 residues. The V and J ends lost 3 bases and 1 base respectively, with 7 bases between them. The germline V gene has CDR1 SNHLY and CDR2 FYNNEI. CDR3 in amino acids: CASSEGSSNQPQHF. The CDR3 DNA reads TGTGCCAGCAGTGAGGGGAGCAGCAATCAGCCCCAGCATTTT.

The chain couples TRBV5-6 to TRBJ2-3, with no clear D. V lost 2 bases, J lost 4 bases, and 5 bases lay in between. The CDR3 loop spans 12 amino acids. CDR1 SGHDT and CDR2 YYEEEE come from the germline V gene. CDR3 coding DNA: TGTGCCAGCAGCTTCGGTCCAGATACGCAGTATTTT. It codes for CASSFGPDTQYF.

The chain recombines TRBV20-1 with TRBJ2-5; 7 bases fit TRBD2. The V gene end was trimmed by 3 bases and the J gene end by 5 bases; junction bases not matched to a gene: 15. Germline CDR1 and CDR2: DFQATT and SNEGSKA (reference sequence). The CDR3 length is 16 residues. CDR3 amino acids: CSASRPSAGVGETQYF. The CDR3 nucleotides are TGCAGTGCTAGTAGGCCCTCGGCGGGAGTCGGTGAGACCCAGTACTTC.

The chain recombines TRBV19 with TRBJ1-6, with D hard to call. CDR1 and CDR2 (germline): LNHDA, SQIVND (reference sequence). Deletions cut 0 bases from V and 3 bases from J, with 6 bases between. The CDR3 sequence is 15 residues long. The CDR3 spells CASSIDTVYNSPLHF. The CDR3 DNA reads TGTGCCAGTAGTATAGATACGGTCTATAATTCACCCCTCCACTTT.

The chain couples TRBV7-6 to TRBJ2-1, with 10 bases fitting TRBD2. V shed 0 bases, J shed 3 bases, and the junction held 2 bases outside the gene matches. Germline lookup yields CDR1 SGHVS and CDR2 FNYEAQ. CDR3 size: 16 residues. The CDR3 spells CASSLALAGDYNEQFF. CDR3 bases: TGTGCCAGCAGCTTAGCTCTAGCGGGGGACTACAATGAGCAGTTCTTC.

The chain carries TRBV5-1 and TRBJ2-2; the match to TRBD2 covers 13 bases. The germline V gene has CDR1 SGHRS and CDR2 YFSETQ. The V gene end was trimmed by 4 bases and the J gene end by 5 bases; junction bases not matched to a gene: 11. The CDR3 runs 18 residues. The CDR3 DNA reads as TGCGCCAGCAGCCGAGGGACTAGCGGGAACATGGGAACCGGGGAGCTGTTTTTT. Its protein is CASSRGTSGNMGTGELFF.

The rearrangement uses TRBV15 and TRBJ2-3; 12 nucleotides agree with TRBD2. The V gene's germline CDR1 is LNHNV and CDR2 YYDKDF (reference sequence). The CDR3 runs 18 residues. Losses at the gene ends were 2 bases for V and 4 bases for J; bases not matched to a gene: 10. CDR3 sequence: CATSRSPPLAGGPDTQYF. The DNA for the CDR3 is TGTGCCACCAGCAGATCACCCCCCCTAGCGGGAGGGCCAGATACGCAGTATTTT.

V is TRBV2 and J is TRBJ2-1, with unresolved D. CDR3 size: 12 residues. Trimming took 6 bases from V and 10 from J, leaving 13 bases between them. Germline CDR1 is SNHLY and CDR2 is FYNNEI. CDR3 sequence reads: CASSSVSREQFF. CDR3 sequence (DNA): TGTGCCAGCAGCTCGGTCTCACGGGAGCAGTTCTTC. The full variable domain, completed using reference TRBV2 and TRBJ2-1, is EPEVTQTPSHQVTQMGQEVILRCVPISNHLYFYWYRQILGQKVEFLVSFYNNEISEKSEIFDDQFSVERPDGSNFTLKIRSTKLEDSAMYFCASSSVSREQFFGPGTRLTVL.

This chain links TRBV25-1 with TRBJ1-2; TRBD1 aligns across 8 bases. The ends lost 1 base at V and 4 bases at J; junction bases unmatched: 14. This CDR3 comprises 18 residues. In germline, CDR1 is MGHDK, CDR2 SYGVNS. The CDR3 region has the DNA TGTGCCAGCAGTGAATGGGTACCCGGACAGGGAGGCGGCTATGGCTACACCTTC. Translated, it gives CASSEWVPGQGGGYGYTF.

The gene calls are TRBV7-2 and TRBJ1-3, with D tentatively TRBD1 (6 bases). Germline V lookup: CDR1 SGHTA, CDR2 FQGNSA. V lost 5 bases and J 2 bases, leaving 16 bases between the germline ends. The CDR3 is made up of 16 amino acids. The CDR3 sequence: CASSPPAGVTGNTIYF. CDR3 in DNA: TGTGCCAGCAGCCCGCCCGCAGGGGTTACTGGAAACACCATATATTTT.

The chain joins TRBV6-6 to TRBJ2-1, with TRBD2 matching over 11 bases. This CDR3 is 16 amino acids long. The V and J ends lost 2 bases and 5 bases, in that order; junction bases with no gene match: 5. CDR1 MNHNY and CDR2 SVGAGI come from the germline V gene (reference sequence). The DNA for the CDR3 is TGTGCCAGCAGTTACCGCACTAGCGGGGGAAACAATGAGCAGTTCTTC. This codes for CASSYRTSGGNNEQFF.

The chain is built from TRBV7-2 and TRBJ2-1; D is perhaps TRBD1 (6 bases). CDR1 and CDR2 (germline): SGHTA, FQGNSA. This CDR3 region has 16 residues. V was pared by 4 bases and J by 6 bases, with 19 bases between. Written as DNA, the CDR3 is TGTGCCAGCAGCTCGATCAGGGGCCGGAGCGTCAATGAGCAGTTCTTC. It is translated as CASSSIRGRSVNEQFF.

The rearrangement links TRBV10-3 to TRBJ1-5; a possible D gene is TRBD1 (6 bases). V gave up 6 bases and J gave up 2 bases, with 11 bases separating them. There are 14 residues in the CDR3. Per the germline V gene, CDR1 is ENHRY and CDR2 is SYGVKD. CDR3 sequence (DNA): TGTGCCATCAGAGGCAGGGGAGGCAATCAGCCCCAGCATTTT. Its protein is CAIRGRGGNQPQHF.

CDR3 residues: CASSFPGNTEAFF. DNA for the CDR3: TGTGCCAGCAGCTTCCCGGGGAACACTGAAGCTTTCTTT. This rearrangement joins TRBV5-5 to TRBJ1-1; D is unclear. The germline V gene encodes CDR1 SGHKS and CDR2 YYEKEE (reference sequence). CDR3 length: 13 amino acids. The V end was cut by 2 bases, the J end by 1 base, with 6 bases between.

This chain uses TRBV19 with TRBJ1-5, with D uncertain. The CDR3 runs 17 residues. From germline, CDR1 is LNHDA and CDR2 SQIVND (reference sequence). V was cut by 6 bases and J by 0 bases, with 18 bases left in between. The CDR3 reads CASRSGRLSASNQPQHF. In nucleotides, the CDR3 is TGTGCCAGTAGAAGTGGGAGACTATCCGCTAGCAATCAGCCCCAGCATTTT. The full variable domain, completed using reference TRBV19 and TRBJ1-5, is DGGITQSPKYLFRKEGQNVTLSCEQNLNHDAMYWYRQDPGQGLRLIYYSQIVNDFQKGDIAEGYSVSREKKESFPLTVTSAQKNPTAFYLCASRSGRLSASNQPQHFGDGTRLSIL.

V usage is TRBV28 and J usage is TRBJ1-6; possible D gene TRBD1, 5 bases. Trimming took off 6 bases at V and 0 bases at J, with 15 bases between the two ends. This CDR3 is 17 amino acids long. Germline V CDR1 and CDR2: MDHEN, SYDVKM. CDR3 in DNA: TGTGCCAGCAGAACGACAGTGGCGAGCTCCTATAATTCACCCCTCCACTTT. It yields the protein CASRTTVASSYNSPLHF.